The 27 T cell receptor beta chains below were found in one sample sequenced in a study of T cell responses to AZD1222 COVID-19 vaccine. Data came from immunoSEQ multiplex PCR; TCRdb stores just in-frame clones and leaves some out. The data hold 65,000 to 85,000 clones, with more than 70% observed a single time. Sequenced here: peripheral blood, sampled 28 days after the second dose of the MenACWY control vaccine. All receptors come from an adult who received the MenACWY meningococcal vaccine as a control.

The rearrangement links TRBV7-2 to TRBJ2-3; TRBD2 is a possible D gene (6 bases). Trimming stripped 1 base from V and 3 bases from J, with 14 bases between. Looked up from germline, CDR1 is SGHTA and CDR2 is FQGNSA. This CDR3 comprises 16 residues. DNA for the CDR3: TGTGCCAGCAGCTTAGGGGCGGGATTTGGGACAGATACGCAGTATTTT. The encoded protein is CASSLGAGFGTDTQYF.

The J gene is TRBJ1-2, the V gene TRBV9, with a tentative D call TRBD1 (5 bases). Germline values: CDR1 SGDLS, CDR2 YYNGEE. The CDR3 runs 15 residues. The germline V and J ends were trimmed by 0 bases and 7 bases, with 16 bases remaining between them. The CDR3: CASSVGSGDASGYTF. The DNA for the CDR3 is TGTGCCAGCAGCGTAGGATCGGGGGACGCGTCTGGCTACACCTTC. Full variable domain (rest looked up from reference TRBV9 and TRBJ1-2): DSGVTQTPKHLITATGQRVTLRCSPRSGDLSVYWYQQSLDQGLQFLIQYYNGEERAKGNILERFSAQQFPDLHSELNLSSLELGDSALYFCASSVGSGDASGYTFGSGTRLTVV.

J is TRBJ2-2 and V is TRBV9, with D perhaps given as TRBD1 or TRBD2 (5 bases each). V was shortened by 2 bases and J by 2 bases, with 10 bases between the two germline ends. Germline V gives CDR1 SGDLS, CDR2 YYNGEE. The CDR3 sequence is 15 residues long. The CDR3 reads CASSVGTFNTGELFF. The CDR3 DNA is TGTGCCAGCAGCGTCGGGACGTTTAACACCGGGGAGCTGTTTTTT.

The rearrangement links TRBV28 to TRBJ1-1, with D perhaps matching TRBD1 (5 bases). The V gene's germline CDR1 is MDHEN and CDR2 SYDVKM. The CDR3 sequence is 16 residues long. V was trimmed by 8 bases and J by 2 bases, leaving 21 bases between them. The CDR3 sequence: CASRQRTAAINTEAFF. The CDR3 region has the DNA TGTGCCAGCCGACAGAGGACGGCAGCGATTAACACTGAAGCTTTCTTT.

This chain joins TRBV6-5 and TRBJ1-1, with 7 bases that match TRBD1. Germline CDR1 reads MNHEY; CDR2 reads SVGAGI. The CDR3 runs to 14 residues. Trimming at V came to 7 bases and at J to 4 bases, leaving 9 bases not matched to a gene. The CDR3 spells CASTLRQGGTEAFF. The CDR3 coding sequence is TGTGCCAGCACCCTAAGGCAGGGGGGCACTGAAGCTTTCTTT.

The V call is TRBV29-1, the J call TRBJ1-4, with D perhaps TRBD1 (5 bases). Looked up from germline, CDR1 is SQVTM and CDR2 is ANQGSEA. Trimming removed 7 bases from V and 8 bases from J, with 17 bases in between. The CDR3 has 13 amino acids. CDR3 sequence reads: CSGVTGPGEKLFF. In DNA, the CDR3 is TGCAGCGGTGTGACGGGGCCAGGCGAAAAACTGTTTTTT.

V usage is TRBV11-2 and J usage is TRBJ1-4, with D possibly TRBD1 on 5 matching bases. The ends were cut back, 6 bases at V and 7 bases at J, with 18 bases in the middle. Germline CDR1 reads SGHAT; CDR2 reads FQNNGV. There are 15 residues in the CDR3. The CDR3 spells CASSRLQGRGEKLFF. In nucleotides, the CDR3 is TGTGCCAGCAGTCGACTCCAGGGTAGGGGTGAAAAACTGTTTTTT.

The chain employs TRBV7-8 and TRBJ2-7, with D possibly TRBD1 on 6 matching bases. The CDR3 spans 15 residues. Germline V gene sequence: CDR1 SGHVS, CDR2 FQNEAQ. Trimming stripped 5 bases from V and 2 bases from J, with 16 bases between. The CDR3 is CASSPLRGDTYEQYF. In DNA, the CDR3 is TGTGCCAGCAGCCCTCTACGAGGGGACACCTACGAGCAGTACTTC.

The chain couples TRBV6-1 to TRBJ1-5; perhaps TRBD1 as D (6 bases). The CDR3 length is 13 residues. Germline CDR1 reads MNHNS; CDR2 reads SASEGT. V gave up 0 bases and J gave up 15 bases, with 15 bases separating them. This chain's CDR3 is CASSEAWDTNRHF. CDR3 bases: TGTGCCAGCAGTGAAGCGTGGGACACAAATCGGCATTTT.

The chain is built from TRBV7-2 and TRBJ1-4; no clear D gene. CDR1 SGHTA and CDR2 FQGNSA come from the germline V gene. The ends were cut back, 5 bases at V and 1 base at J, with 14 bases in the middle. The CDR3 consists of 16 residues. CDR3 sequence (DNA): TGTGCCAGCAGCGCCCGCCATAGTGGAACTAATGAAAAACTGTTTTTT. It encodes CASSARHSGTNEKLFF. The variable domain in full, completed from reference TRBV7-2 and TRBJ1-4, reads GAGVSQSPSNKVTEKGKDVELRCDPISGHTALYWYRQSLGQGLEFLIYFQGNSAPDKSGLPSDRFSAERTGGSVSTLTIQRTQQEDSAVYLCASSARHSGTNEKLFFGSGTQLSVL.

The V gene is TRBV19, the J gene TRBJ1-1, with D maybe TRBD1 (5 bases). The V and J ends lost 1 base and 4 bases respectively, with 7 bases between them. This CDR3 contains 13 residues. The germline V gene encodes CDR1 LNHDA and CDR2 SQIVND (reference sequence). The CDR3 region has the DNA TGTGCCAGTAGTATAGGACAGAGCACTGAAGCTTTCTTT. Amino acids: CASSIGQSTEAFF.

This chain uses TRBV6-4 with TRBJ2-1, with TRBD1 matching 8 bases. With V trimmed by 0 bases and J by 4 bases, 8 bases remained unmatched. Germline V CDR1 and CDR2: MRHNA, SNTAGT. The length of the CDR3 is 17 residues. CDR3 in DNA: TGTGCCAGCAGTGACTCGAGTCTAGGGACAGGTTACAATGAGCAGTTCTTC. Protein sequence: CASSDSSLGTGYNEQFF.

This chain connects TRBV28 to TRBJ1-5; no firm D call. The CDR3 extends over 17 amino acids. Per the germline V gene, CDR1 is MDHEN and CDR2 is SYDVKM. V was trimmed by 1 base and J by 3 bases, leaving 16 bases between them. CDR3 coding DNA: TGTGCCAGCAGTTTATCTGGGGTAGCACGTAACAATCAGCCCCAGCATTTT. This sequence encodes CASSLSGVARNNQPQHF.

This clone was seen just once. As DNA, the CDR3 is TGTGCCAGCAGCCAAATGTCCAACACCGGGGAGCTGTTTTTT. The encoded protein is CASSQMSNTGELFF. V is TRBV3-1 (or the pseudogene TRBV3-2) and J is TRBJ2-2; D remains ambiguous. The CDR3 covers 14 residues. V gave up 2 bases and J gave up 2 bases, with 6 bases separating them. In germline, CDR1 is LGHDT, CDR2 YNNKEL (reference sequence).

The J gene is TRBJ1-4, the V gene TRBV5-5; 10 nucleotides match TRBD1. J lost 0 bases, V lost 2 bases, and 13 bases had no gene match. Germline V gives CDR1 SGHKS, CDR2 YYEKEE (reference sequence). This CDR3 spans 20 amino acids. CDR3 loop: CASSFGPTGTGAPTNEKLFF. The DNA for the CDR3 is TGTGCCAGCAGCTTCGGGCCCACCGGGACAGGGGCTCCAACTAATGAAAAACTGTTTTTT.

The CDR3: CASAPYSWGQETQYF. The CDR3 bases are TGTGCCAGCGCCCCCTACTCTTGGGGCCAAGAGACCCAGTACTTC. The chain links TRBV6-5 to TRBJ2-5; no clear D gene. Germline V lookup: CDR1 MNHEY, CDR2 SVGAGI. The V end lost 8 bases, the J end lost 1 base, and 17 bases lay between the germline ends. The CDR3 sequence is 15 residues long.

V is TRBV9 and J is TRBJ2-7; no reliable D call. CDR3 size: 14 residues. Trimming removed 1 base at V and 5 bases at J, with 13 bases between. Germline CDR1 is SGDLS and CDR2 is YYNGEE. The CDR3 bases are TGTGCCAGCAGCGTATATAGTACCGGCCACGAGCAGTACTTC. Its protein is CASSVYSTGHEQYF. Filled out from reference TRBV9 and TRBJ2-7, the complete variable domain reads DSGVTQTPKHLITATGQRVTLRCSPRSGDLSVYWYQQSLDQGLQFLIQYYNGEERAKGNILERFSAQQFPDLHSELNLSSLELGDSALYFCASSVYSTGHEQYFGPGTRLTVT.

Only a few counts were recorded for this clone. This rearrangement joins TRBV5-1 to TRBJ1-3; D is possibly TRBD1 (5 bases). This CDR3 spans 17 amino acids. The germline gives CDR1 SGHRS, CDR2 YFSETQ. V was shortened by 4 bases and J by 0 bases, with 17 bases between the two germline ends. CDR3 amino acids: CASSPQGGGVSGNTIYF. For the CDR3, the DNA is TGCGCCAGCAGCCCCCAGGGCGGCGGTGTCTCTGGAAACACCATATATTTT.

The rearrangement joins TRBV5-1 to TRBJ2-7; no clear D. V was pared by 0 bases and J by 4 bases, with 8 bases between. CDR1 is SGHRS and CDR2 is YFSETQ in the germline V gene. The CDR3 has 13 amino acids. The CDR3 protein is CASSLGIGYEQYF. The CDR3 nucleotides read TGCGCCAGCAGCTTGGGTATCGGGTACGAGCAGTACTTC.

The genes are TRBV12-3 or TRBV12-4 and TRBJ1-1, with TRBD1 matching over 8 bases. The CDR3 consists of 13 residues. J was trimmed by 11 bases and V by 5 bases; bases with no gene match: 10. CDR3: CASSPDRDRQAFF. DNA of the CDR3: TGTGCCAGCAGTCCGGACAGGGATCGACAGGCTTTCTTT.

This clone was observed a handful of times. V is TRBV19 and J is TRBJ2-7; TRBD1 aligns across 10 bases. J lost 7 bases, V lost 8 bases, and 14 bases had no gene match. The CDR3 covers 15 residues. Germline V gene lookup returns CDR1 LNHDA and CDR2 SQIVND (reference sequence). The DNA of the CDR3 is TGTGCCAGTCGCTATCGGGGACAGGGGACTTGGGAGCAGTACTTC. This gives the protein CASRYRGQGTWEQYF.

The chain combines TRBV10-3 with TRBJ1-1, with D hard to call. The CDR3 is 14 amino acids. V lost 2 bases to trimming and J lost 1 base, with 8 bases between them. CDR1 is ENHRY and CDR2 is SYGVKD in the germline V gene. The CDR3 spells CAISEATENTEAFF. CDR3 sequence (DNA): TGTGCCATCAGTGAGGCTACAGAGAACACTGAAGCTTTCTTT.

The chain combines TRBV11-1 with TRBJ2-5; D unresolved. Deletions cut 4 bases from V and 3 bases from J, with 6 bases between. Germline lookup yields CDR1 SGHAT and CDR2 FQDESV (reference sequence). This CDR3 comprises 12 residues. This chain's CDR3 is CASSSGKETQYF. CDR3 DNA sequence: TGTGCCAGCAGCTCGGGCAAAGAGACCCAGTACTTC.

The chain couples TRBV7-7 to TRBJ2-1; TRBD2 matches 11 bases. Per germline, CDR1 SSHAT and CDR2 FNYEAQ (reference sequence). Trimming cost V 1 base and J 6 bases; bases outside gene matches: 2. CDR3 size: 15 residues. CDR3 sequence: CASSLDGTSGNEQFF. DNA of the CDR3: TGTGCCAGCAGCTTAGATGGGACTAGCGGCAATGAGCAGTTCTTC.

Here the CDR3 reads CASSSPGVRNEQYF. DNA of the CDR3: TGTGCCAGTAGTAGTCCAGGGGTAAGAAACGAGCAGTACTTC. The rearrangement links TRBV19 to TRBJ2-7, with D possibly being TRBD1 (6 bases). The V end lost 4 bases, the J end lost 5 bases, and 15 bases lay between the germline ends. CDR1 LNHDA and CDR2 SQIVND come from the germline V gene (reference sequence). The length of the CDR3 is 14 residues.

This clone was counted only a few times. The chain carries TRBV10-3 and TRBJ1-6; possible D gene TRBD1, 5 bases. V lost 2 bases and J 9 bases, leaving 11 bases between the germline ends. Germline V gene lookup returns CDR1 ENHRY and CDR2 SYGVKD. The CDR3 is 14 amino acids. The CDR3 DNA is TGTGCCATCAGTGAGGACCGGGGCAGTTCACCCCTCCACTTT. Protein product: CAISEDRGSSPLHF.

This clone came up once. The V and J genes are TRBV27 and TRBJ1-5; 9 bases match TRBD1. This CDR3 is 16 amino acids long. Germline V gene lookup returns CDR1 MNHEY and CDR2 SMNVEV (reference sequence). J was trimmed by 3 bases and V by 5 bases; bases with no gene match: 8. CDR3 sequence: CASSPGTGMHNQPQHF. The CDR3 region has the DNA TGTGCCAGCAGTCCAGGGACAGGGATGCACAATCAGCCCCAGCATTTT.